Listed below are T cell receptor beta chains from one sample, sequenced in a study of human versus mouse CDR3 diversity and MHC coevolution. Generated by immunoSEQ multiplex PCR, the TCRdb table keeps only in-frame clones and is missing some. In the table there are 80,000 or so clones, roughly 93% of which are singletons. The sample comprised naive CD4+ T cells from blood. The receptors stem from a person aged 30 to 69 in good health. Both conserved end residues are part of each CDR3. The D gene is left open where the match is weak. Not all rows give a size; the values are once, few, many and, for expanded clones, a class.

J gene,V gene,clone size,D gene,CDR3 DNA,CDR3 protein
TRBJ2-1,TRBV9,-,-,TGTGCCAGCAGCGAGAGGGGGGGCAATGAGCAGTTCTTC,CASSERGGNEQFF
TRBJ1-3,TRBV10-3,-,-,TGTGCCATCAGTTCGACTCTTCGGGGCACCATATATTTT,CAISSTLRGTIYF
TRBJ2-7,TRBV6-5,-,-,TGTGCCAGCAGGGGTCAGGGGACCTACGAGCAGTACTTC,CASRGQGTYEQYF
TRBJ2-3,TRBV9,-,-,TGTGCCAGCAGCGCAGGACTCCGCACAGATACGCAGTATTTT,CASSAGLRTDTQYF
TRBJ2-7,TRBV5-1,-,-,TGCGCCAGCAGCCCTACTCCGAGGATGTCGGGTTCTTCCTACGAGCAGTACTTC,CASSPTPRMSGSSYEQYF
TRBJ1-1,TRBV12-5,-,-,TGTGCTAGTGGTTTGGTTAGAAGGGGTCAAGAAGCTTTCTTT,CASGLVRRGQEAFF
TRBJ2-7,TRBV7-2,-,-,TGTGCCAGCAGCTTAGAAGTTTCCGGGTCGCTAAACTACGAGCAGTACTTC,CASSLEVSGSLNYEQYF
TRBJ2-7,TRBV11-1,-,TRBD1,TGTGCCAGCAGCTCAGGACAGGGTAATTTTTACGAGCAGTACTTC,CASSSGQGNFYEQYF
TRBJ2-1,TRBV18,-,-,TGTGCCAGCTCACGGGATACAGGGAACAATGAGCAGTTCTTC,CASSRDTGNNEQFF
TRBJ2-3,TRBV5-1,-,TRBD1,TGCGCCAGCAGCTTCGGACAGGGGGCAGATACGCAGTATTTT,CASSFGQGADTQYF
TRBJ2-5,TRBV6-5,once,-,TGTGCCAGCAGTTACTCGTTCGGGAGAGAGACCCAGTACTTC,CASSYSFGRETQYF
TRBJ2-6,TRBV29-1,-,TRBD1,TGCAGCGTCCTAATCCCAGGACAGGGCTCTGGGGCCAACGTCCTGACTTTC,CSVLIPGQGSGANVLTF
TRBJ1-1,TRBV18,-,-,TGTGCCAGCTCACCGGCAGGGGTGAACACTGAAGCTTTCTTT,CASSPAGVNTEAFF
TRBJ2-2,TRBV28,-,-,TGTGCCAGCAGTCCTAGACAGACCGGGGAGCTGTTTTTT,CASSPRQTGELFF
TRBJ2-1,TRBV7-3,-,-,TGTGCCAGCAGCTTAAGACGGGGGAGCTCCTACAATGAGCAGTTCTTC,CASSLRRGSSYNEQFF
TRBJ2-1,TRBV28,-,-,TGTGCCAGCAAGGGGGGGTCGACAGGGGACAATGAGCAGTTCTTC,CASKGGSTGDNEQFF
TRBJ1-6,TRBV29-1,once,TRBD1,TGCAGCGTGAGGGACAGTAATTCACCCCTCCACTTT,CSVRDSNSPLHF
TRBJ1-1,TRBV11-2,-,-,TGTGCCAGCAGCTCTTTCCCAGGGGAAGGTACTGAAGCTTTCTTT,CASSSFPGEGTEAFF
TRBJ2-7,TRBV21-1,-,-,TGTGCCAGCACTCCCTCGCGGGGCAGGGGGCCCGAGCAGTACTTC,CASTPSRGRGPEQYF
TRBJ1-5,TRBV28,-,TRBD1,TGTGCCAGCAGATCAGGGGGCGTCGTTCAGCCCCAGCATTTT,CASRSGGVVQPQHF
TRBJ2-7,TRBV7-9,-,TRBD1,TGTGCCAGCAGCCGGGACAGCGGCTCCTACGAGCAGTACTTC,CASSRDSGSYEQYF
TRBJ2-2,TRBV19,-,TRBD1,TGTGCCTCCTGTTCAGGGGGGAACACCGGGGAGCTGTTTTTT,CASCSGGNTGELFF
TRBJ2-1,TRBV29-1,-,TRBD1,TGCAGCGTCCCCCCGGGACAGTATTTTGGTGAGCAGTTCTTC,CSVPPGQYFGEQFF
TRBJ2-7,TRBV30,-,-,TGTGCCTGGAGTGAGGGCGGGAACTACGAGCAGTACTTC,CAWSEGGNYEQYF
TRBJ2-1,TRBV19,once,-,TGTGCCAGTAGTATATACAGCCCCAATGAGCAGTTCTTC,CASSIYSPNEQFF
TRBJ1-3,TRBV28,few,-,TGTGCCAGCAGTTTATCCAGGGCTGGAAACACCATATATTTT,CASSLSRAGNTIYF
TRBJ2-1,TRBV11-3,-,TRBD2,TGTGCCAGCAGCTCTCGGGAGGGCGGTAAGGATGAGCAGTTCTTC,CASSSREGGKDEQFF
TRBJ2-7,TRBV18,-,TRBD1,TGTGCCAGCTCACCGGCGGTAGTGACAGGGGGCGAGCAGTACTTC,CASSPAVVTGGEQYF
TRBJ1-1,TRBV19,-,TRBD1,TGTGCCAGTAGTGCGGACAGGATTGAAGCTTTCTTT,CASSADRIEAFF